This entry describes one TCR beta chain. Its specificity is unknown. About 2 micrograms of genomic DNA from cryopreserved PBMCs went into TCR beta libraries. This record comes from a study of cytotoxic CD8 clonotypes in ibrutinib-treated CLL. Study-level points and caveats: Researchers report that baseline clonality outpaced age-matched healthy donors and tracked circulating CD8+ T-cell counts.

V was clipped by 8 bases and J by 5 bases; unmatched bases: 0. This CDR3 is built from 13 residues. Germline assignment: CDR1 MNHNS and CDR2 SASEGT. Target depth was 1 in 200,000 to 1 in 1 million T cells, about 10x per clonotype. Measured with immunoSEQ multiplex PCR; TCRdb has only the in-frame clones, and not every one. This repertoire shows 97,000 or so clones, around 73% found once; its top ten account for approximately 30%. The rearrangement joins TRBV6-1 to TRBJ1-6, with TRBD1 matching 10 bases. Sequenced material: PBMCs, taken after 12 months of ibrutinib treatment. This TCR came from a human donor with chronic lymphocytic leukemia. The CDR3: CASGQGDNSPLHF. The CDR3 nucleotides are TGTGCCAGCGGACAGGGGGATAATTCACCCCTCCACTTT.